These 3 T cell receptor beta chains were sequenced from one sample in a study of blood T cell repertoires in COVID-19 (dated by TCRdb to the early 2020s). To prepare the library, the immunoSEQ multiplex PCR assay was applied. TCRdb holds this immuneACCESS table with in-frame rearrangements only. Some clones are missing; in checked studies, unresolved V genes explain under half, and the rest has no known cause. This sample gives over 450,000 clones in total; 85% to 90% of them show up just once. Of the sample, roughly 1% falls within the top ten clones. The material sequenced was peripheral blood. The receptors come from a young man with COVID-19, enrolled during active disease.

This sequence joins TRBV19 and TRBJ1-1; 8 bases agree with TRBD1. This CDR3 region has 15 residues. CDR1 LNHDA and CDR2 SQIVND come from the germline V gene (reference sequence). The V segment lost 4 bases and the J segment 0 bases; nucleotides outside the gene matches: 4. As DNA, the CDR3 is TGTGCCAGTAGTACCAGACAGGGGATGAACACTGAAGCTTTCTTT. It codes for CASSTRQGMNTEAFF.

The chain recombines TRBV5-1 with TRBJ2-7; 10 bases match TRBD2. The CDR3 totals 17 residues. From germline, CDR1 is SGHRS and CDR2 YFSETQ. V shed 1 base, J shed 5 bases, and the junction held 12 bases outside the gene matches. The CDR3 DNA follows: TGCGCCAGCAGCTTGTACGCTAGCGGGGGAGCCCAACACGAGCAGTACTTC. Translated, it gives CASSLYASGGAQHEQYF. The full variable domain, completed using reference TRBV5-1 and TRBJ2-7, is KAGVTQTPRYLIKTRGQQVTLSCSPISGHRSVSWYQQTPGQGLQFLFEYFSETQRNKGNFPGRFSGRQFSNSRSEMNVSTLELGDSALYLCASSLYASGGAQHEQYFGPGTRLTVT.

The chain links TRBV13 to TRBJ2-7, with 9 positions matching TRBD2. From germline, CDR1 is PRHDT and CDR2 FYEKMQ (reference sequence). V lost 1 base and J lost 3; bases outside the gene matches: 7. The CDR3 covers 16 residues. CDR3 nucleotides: TGTGCCAGCAGCTTAGATATGGGGACTAGCAGCTACGAGCAGTACTTC. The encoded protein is CASSLDMGTSSYEQYF.